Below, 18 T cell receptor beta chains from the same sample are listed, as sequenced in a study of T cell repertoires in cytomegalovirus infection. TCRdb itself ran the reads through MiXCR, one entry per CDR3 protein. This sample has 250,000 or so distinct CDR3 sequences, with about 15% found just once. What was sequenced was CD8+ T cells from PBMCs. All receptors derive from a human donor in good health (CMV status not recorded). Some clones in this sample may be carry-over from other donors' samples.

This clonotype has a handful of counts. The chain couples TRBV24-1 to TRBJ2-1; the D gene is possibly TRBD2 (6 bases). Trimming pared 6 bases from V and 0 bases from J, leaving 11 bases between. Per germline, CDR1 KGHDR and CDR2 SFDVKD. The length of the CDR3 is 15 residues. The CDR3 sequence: CATSPGGFSYNEQFF. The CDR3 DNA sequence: TGTGCCACCAGTCCCGGGGGATTCTCCTACAATGAGCAGTTCTTC.

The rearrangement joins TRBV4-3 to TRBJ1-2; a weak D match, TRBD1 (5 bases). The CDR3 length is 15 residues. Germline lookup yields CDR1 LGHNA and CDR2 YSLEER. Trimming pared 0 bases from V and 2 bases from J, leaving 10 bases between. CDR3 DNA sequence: TGCGCCAGCAGCCAAGATCACTCAGGGAACTATGGCTACACCTTC. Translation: CASSQDHSGNYGYTF.

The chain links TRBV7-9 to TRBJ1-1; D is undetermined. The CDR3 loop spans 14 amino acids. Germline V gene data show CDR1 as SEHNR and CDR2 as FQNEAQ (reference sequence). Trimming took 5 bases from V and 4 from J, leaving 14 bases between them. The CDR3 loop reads CASSGRERGTEAFF. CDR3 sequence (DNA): TGTGCCAGCAGCGGGAGGGAACGTGGCACTGAAGCTTTCTTT.

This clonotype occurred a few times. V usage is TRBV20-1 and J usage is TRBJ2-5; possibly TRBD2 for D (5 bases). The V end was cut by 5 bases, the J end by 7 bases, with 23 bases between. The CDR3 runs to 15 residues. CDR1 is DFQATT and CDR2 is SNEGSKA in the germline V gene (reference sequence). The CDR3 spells CSAPDGVALPGTQYF. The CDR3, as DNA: TGCAGTGCTCCCGACGGGGTGGCACTACCAGGGACCCAGTACTTC.

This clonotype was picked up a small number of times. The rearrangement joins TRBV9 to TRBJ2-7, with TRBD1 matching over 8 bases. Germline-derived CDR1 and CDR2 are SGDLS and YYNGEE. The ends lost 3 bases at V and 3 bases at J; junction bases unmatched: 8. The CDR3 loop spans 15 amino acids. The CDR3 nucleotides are TGTGCCAGCAGCGAAAAGACAGGGGCCCTCTACGAGCAGTACTTC. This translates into CASSEKTGALYEQYF.

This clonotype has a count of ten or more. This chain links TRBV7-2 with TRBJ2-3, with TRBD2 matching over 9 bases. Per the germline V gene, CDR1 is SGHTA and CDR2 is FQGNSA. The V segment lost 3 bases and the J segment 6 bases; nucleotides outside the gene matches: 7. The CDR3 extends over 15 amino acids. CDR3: CASSFRERGADTQYF. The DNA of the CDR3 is TGTGCCAGCAGCTTTAGGGAGCGGGGGGCCGATACGCAGTATTTT.

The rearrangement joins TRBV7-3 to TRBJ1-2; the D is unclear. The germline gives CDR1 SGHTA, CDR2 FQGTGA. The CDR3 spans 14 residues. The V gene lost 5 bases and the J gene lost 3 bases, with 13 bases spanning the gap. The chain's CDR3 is CASSQYANDYGYTF. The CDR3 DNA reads TGTGCCAGCAGCCAATACGCCAACGACTATGGCTACACCTTC.

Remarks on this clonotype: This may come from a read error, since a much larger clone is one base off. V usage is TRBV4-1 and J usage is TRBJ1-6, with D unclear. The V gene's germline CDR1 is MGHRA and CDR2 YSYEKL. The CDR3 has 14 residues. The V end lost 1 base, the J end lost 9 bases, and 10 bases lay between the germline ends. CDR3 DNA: TGCGCCAGCAGCCAAGTGGGTGAGATTTCACCCCTCCACTTT. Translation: CASSQVGEISPLHF.

The CDR3 reads CSVGLAGVGRQANEQFF. The DNA of the CDR3 is TGCAGCGTTGGCTTGGCCGGGGTGGGGAGACAAGCCAATGAGCAGTTCTTC. The chain links TRBV29-1 to TRBJ2-1, with a weak D call TRBD2 (5 bases). Germline V gives CDR1 SQVTM, CDR2 ANQGSEA. V gave up 4 bases and J gave up 6 bases, with 25 bases separating them. The CDR3 contains 17 residues.

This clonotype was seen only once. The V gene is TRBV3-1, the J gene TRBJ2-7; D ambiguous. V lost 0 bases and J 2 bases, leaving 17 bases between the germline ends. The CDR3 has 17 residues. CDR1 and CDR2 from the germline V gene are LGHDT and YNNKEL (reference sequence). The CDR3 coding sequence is TGTGCCAGCAGCCAAGATGCTCGGCGGAGAGCTACCTACGAGCAGTACTTC. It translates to CASSQDARRRATYEQYF.

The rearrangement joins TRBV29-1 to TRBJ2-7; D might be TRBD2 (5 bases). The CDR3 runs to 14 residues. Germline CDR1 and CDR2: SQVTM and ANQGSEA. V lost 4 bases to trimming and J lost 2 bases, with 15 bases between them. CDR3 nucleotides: TGCAGCGTTGGGTTGTCGGGGTTGCCCTACGAGCAGTACTTC. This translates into CSVGLSGLPYEQYF.

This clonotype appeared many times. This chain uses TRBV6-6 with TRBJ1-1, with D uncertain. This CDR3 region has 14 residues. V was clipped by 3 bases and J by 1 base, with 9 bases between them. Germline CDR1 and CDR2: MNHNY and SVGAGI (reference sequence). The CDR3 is CASSYTSENTEAFF. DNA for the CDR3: TGTGCCAGCAGTTATACATCGGAGAACACTGAAGCTTTCTTT.

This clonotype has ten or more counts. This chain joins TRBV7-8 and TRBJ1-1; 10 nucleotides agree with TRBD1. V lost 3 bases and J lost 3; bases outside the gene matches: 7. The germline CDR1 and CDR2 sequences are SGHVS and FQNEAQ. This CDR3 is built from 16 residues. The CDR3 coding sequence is TGTGCCAGCAGCTTCTACCGGGACAGGGGTGACACTGAAGCTTTCTTT. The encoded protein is CASSFYRDRGDTEAFF.

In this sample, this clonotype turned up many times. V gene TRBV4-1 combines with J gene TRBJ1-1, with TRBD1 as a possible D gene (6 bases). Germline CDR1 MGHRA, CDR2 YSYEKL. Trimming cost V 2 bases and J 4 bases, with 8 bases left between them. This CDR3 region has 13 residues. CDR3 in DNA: TGCGCCAGCAGCCAAACAGGGATCACTGAAGCTTTCTTT. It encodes CASSQTGITEAFF.

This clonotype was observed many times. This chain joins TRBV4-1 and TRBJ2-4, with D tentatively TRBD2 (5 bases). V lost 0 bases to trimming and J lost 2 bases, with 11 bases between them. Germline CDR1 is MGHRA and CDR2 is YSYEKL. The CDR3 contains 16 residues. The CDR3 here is CASSQDPSGSKNIQYF. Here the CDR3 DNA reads TGCGCCAGCAGCCAAGACCCCTCGGGATCCAAAAACATTCAGTACTTC.

The CDR3 nucleotides read TGTGCCAGCAGCCATACCCGGTACACAGATACGCAGTATTTT. Its protein is CASSHTRYTDTQYF. This chain uses TRBV14 with TRBJ2-3; D not resolved. The CDR3 has 14 amino acids. Trimming took 3 bases from V and 2 from J, leaving 9 bases between them. Germline-derived CDR1 and CDR2 are SGHDN and FVKESK.

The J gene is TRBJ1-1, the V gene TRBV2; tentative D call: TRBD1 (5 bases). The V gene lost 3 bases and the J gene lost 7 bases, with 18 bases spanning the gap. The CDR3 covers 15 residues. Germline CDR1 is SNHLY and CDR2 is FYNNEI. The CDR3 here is CASSDWTREPREAFF. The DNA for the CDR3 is TGTGCCAGCAGTGACTGGACAAGGGAGCCCCGTGAAGCTTTCTTT.

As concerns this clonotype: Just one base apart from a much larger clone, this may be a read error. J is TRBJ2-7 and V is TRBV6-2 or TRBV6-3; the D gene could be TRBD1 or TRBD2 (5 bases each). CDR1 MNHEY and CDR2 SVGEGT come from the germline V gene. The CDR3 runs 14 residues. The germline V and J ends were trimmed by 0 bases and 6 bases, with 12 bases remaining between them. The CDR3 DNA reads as TGTGCCAGCAGTTACTCGAGGGGTGGCAGCGAGCAGTACTTC. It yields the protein CASSYSRGGSEQYF.